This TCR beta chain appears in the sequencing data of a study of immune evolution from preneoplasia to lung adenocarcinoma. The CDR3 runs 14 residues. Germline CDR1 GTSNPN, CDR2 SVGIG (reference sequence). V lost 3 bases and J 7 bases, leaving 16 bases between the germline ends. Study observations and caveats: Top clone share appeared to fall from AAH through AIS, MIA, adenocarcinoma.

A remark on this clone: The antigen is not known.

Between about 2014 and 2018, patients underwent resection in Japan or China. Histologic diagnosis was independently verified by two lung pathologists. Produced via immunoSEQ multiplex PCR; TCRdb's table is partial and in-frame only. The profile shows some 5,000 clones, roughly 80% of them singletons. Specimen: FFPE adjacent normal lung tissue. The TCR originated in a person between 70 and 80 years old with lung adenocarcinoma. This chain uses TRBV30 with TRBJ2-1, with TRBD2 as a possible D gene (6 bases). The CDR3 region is CAWSQVPGGNEQFF. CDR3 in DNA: TGTGCCTGGAGCCAAGTACCTGGGGGGAATGAGCAGTTCTTC.